The 15 T cell receptor beta chains in this list originate from one sample, sequenced in a study of cytomegalovirus exposure and HLA in healthy donors. The PCR used 60 Vbeta and 13 Jbeta primers. The protocol was immunoSEQ multiplex PCR, while the TCRdb copy is restricted to in-frame clones and leaves out a portion. The sample contains approximately 120,000 clones, about 76% of which appear only once. Input material: PBMCs. Every receptor here comes from a woman in her forties in good health and CMV-seropositive.

The rearrangement uses TRBV9 and TRBJ1-6; possibly TRBD1 for D (6 bases). CDR3 length: 15 residues. V shed 4 bases and J shed 13 bases, with 21 bases lying between them. Germline assignment: CDR1 SGDLS and CDR2 YYNGEE. CDR3 nucleotides: TGTGCCAGCAGCCCCGGGGGGCTCGACCTCGCGCCCCTCCACTTT. Its protein is CASSPGGLDLAPLHF.

This chain links TRBV2 with TRBJ1-2; no reliable D call. Trimming removed 7 bases from V and 8 bases from J, with 14 bases in between. The length of the CDR3 is 12 residues. The germline CDR1 and CDR2 sequences are SNHLY and FYNNEI. In nucleotides, the CDR3 is TGTGCCAGCACCGGGGAGAGAGGGGGCTACACCTTC. Translating it yields CASTGERGGYTF. The variable domain in full, completed from reference TRBV2 and TRBJ1-2, reads EPEVTQTPSHQVTQMGQEVILRCVPISNHLYFYWYRQILGQKVEFLVSFYNNEISEKSEIFDDQFSVERPDGSNFTLKIRSTKLEDSAMYFCASTGERGGYTFGSGTRLTVV.

The sample holds one count of this clone. The chain combines TRBV5-1 with TRBJ2-3, with a weak D call TRBD2 (6 bases). The germline CDR1 and CDR2 sequences are SGHRS and YFSETQ. The length of the CDR3 is 17 residues. V was shortened by 3 bases and J by 10 bases, with 27 bases between the two germline ends. CDR3 coding DNA: TGCGCCAGCAGCTCCGGACGAGCGGAAGTCGCGGGGCCTTCGCAGTATTTT. Amino acid sequence: CASSSGRAEVAGPSQYF.

The V call is TRBV4-1, the J call TRBJ1-6; the D gene is possibly TRBD1 (6 bases). Germline CDR1 and CDR2: MGHRA and YSYEKL. This CDR3 comprises 18 residues. Between the trimmed V and J ends, which lost 0 bases and 0 bases, there was a span of 12 bases. CDR3 protein: CASSQERGPSSYNSPLHF. The CDR3 DNA sequence: TGCGCCAGCAGCCAAGAGCGGGGGCCCTCCTCCTATAATTCACCCCTCCACTTT.

This chain connects TRBV5-4 to TRBJ2-3, with TRBD2 identical over 10 bases. CDR1 SGHNT and CDR2 YYREEE come from the germline V gene (reference sequence). The CDR3 runs to 17 residues. V dropped 1 base and J dropped 4; count of bases not matched to a gene: 9. The CDR3 spells CASSLYNSGGGADTQYF. The CDR3 DNA reads TGTGCCAGCAGCTTGTACAACAGCGGGGGGGGCGCAGATACGCAGTATTTT.

This clone was recorded once. The chain couples TRBV7-6 to TRBJ2-3, with 16 bases aligning to TRBD2. V shed 4 bases and J 0 bases; nucleotides not matched to a gene: 4. The CDR3 consists of 18 residues. Germline V lookup: CDR1 SGHVS, CDR2 FNYEAQ. The CDR3 coding sequence is TGTGCCAGCAGCTCGGGACTAGCGGGGGGGCTAAGCACAGATACGCAGTATTTT. Amino acid sequence: CASSSGLAGGLSTDTQYF.

This clone turned up a few times. The chain employs TRBV5-1 and TRBJ2-1; 9 nucleotides align to TRBD1. The V segment lost 4 bases and the J segment 7 bases; nucleotides outside the gene matches: 6. CDR3 length: 14 amino acids. The germline V gene has CDR1 SGHRS and CDR2 YFSETQ. The CDR3 DNA reads as TGCGCCAGCAGCGGGGGACAGGGACGGAATGAGCAGTTCTTC. Translated, it gives CASSGGQGRNEQFF.

This clone was seen a single time. This same CDR3 is encoded by further DNA sequences in the sample. This chain joins TRBV12-5 and TRBJ1-1; D unclear. The CDR3 runs 11 residues. In germline, CDR1 is LGHNT, CDR2 FRNRAP. The V end lost 5 bases, the J end lost 4 bases, and 5 bases lay between the germline ends. The CDR3 DNA follows: TGTGCTAGTGGTCGCGGCACTGAAGCTTTCTTT. It encodes CASGRGTEAFF.

The chain joins TRBV10-3 to TRBJ1-1; no clear D. Germline CDR1 ENHRY, CDR2 SYGVKD. The CDR3 runs to 13 residues. Trimming stripped 10 bases from V and 1 base from J, with 13 bases between. The CDR3 DNA is TGTGCCACTCAACCTGCAGGGAACACTGAAGCTTTCTTT. Translation gives CATQPAGNTEAFF.

This chain connects TRBV7-8 to TRBJ2-7, with a possible D match to TRBD1 (6 bases). Trimming shortened V by 5 bases and J by 2 bases, and 13 bases separated the two germline ends. Germline-derived CDR1 and CDR2 are SGHVS and FQNEAQ. The CDR3 spans 14 residues. In nucleotides, the CDR3 is TGTGCCAGCAGCCCTCGGACAGAGGCCTACGAGCAGTACTTC. As protein: CASSPRTEAYEQYF.

CDR3 nucleotide sequence: TGTGCCAGAAGCCTCACAACAGGGGAGCCTGGAAACACCATATATTTT. Amino acid sequence: CARSLTTGEPGNTIYF. The chain uses TRBV5-3 and TRBJ1-3; 7 positions agree with TRBD1. TRBV5-3 is assigned to the ORF class and has an uncertain function. This CDR3 has 16 amino acids. The ends lost 4 bases at V and 2 bases at J; junction bases unmatched: 9.

The CDR3 coding sequence is TGCGCCAGCAGCCACAACCCCGCAGGGGAGGGCAATGAGCAGTTCTTC. Translation: CASSHNPAGEGNEQFF. V and J are TRBV4-1 and TRBJ2-1, with a weak D call TRBD2 (7 bases). Trimming pared 3 bases from V and 6 bases from J, leaving 18 bases between. The CDR3 sequence is 16 residues long. In germline, CDR1 is MGHRA, CDR2 YSYEKL.

The CDR3 region is CASSIHRTTNEKLFF. For the CDR3, the DNA is TGTGCCAGCAGCATACACAGGACAACTAATGAAAAACTGTTTTTT. The V call is TRBV5-8, the J call TRBJ1-4, with D perhaps matching TRBD1 (5 bases). CDR3 length: 15 amino acids. Germline CDR1 SGHTS, CDR2 YDEGEE. V shed 4 bases and J shed 0 bases, with 10 bases lying between them.

The chain has TRBV2 and TRBJ1-5, with TRBD1 matching over 8 bases. Germline V gene sequence: CDR1 SNHLY, CDR2 FYNNEI. Germline trimming cut 5 bases from V and 0 bases from J; bases unmatched to any gene: 6. CDR3 length: 16 residues. DNA for the CDR3: TGTGCCAGCAGTTCCGGGACAGGAATTAGCAATCAGCCCCAGCATTTT. Translating it yields CASSSGTGISNQPQHF. Complete variable domain (other parts from reference TRBV2 and TRBJ1-5): EPEVTQTPSHQVTQMGQEVILRCVPISNHLYFYWYRQILGQKVEFLVSFYNNEISEKSEIFDDQFSVERPDGSNFTLKIRSTKLEDSAMYFCASSSGTGISNQPQHFGDGTRLSIL.

The CDR3: CASSSPRAGDSDTQYF. In DNA, the CDR3 is TGTGCCAGCAGTTCCCCTCGAGCGGGGGATTCAGATACGCAGTATTTT. This rearrangement joins TRBV6-5 to TRBJ2-3, with 8 bases matching TRBD2. V lost 4 bases, J lost 4 bases, and 10 bases stayed unmatched. Germline values: CDR1 MNHEY, CDR2 SVGAGI. The CDR3 is made up of 16 amino acids.